The entry below gives a single TCR beta chain sequence along with its context. Its antigen is as yet unknown. This entry comes from a study of CD8 T cells in ankylosing spondylitis. Findings of the study overall: The study identified a TCR beta motif of roughly eight highly homologous variants that appeared characteristic of ankylosing spondylitis blood.

TCRdb used MiXCR to reprocess the 5' RACE reads, holding one entry per CDR3 protein. The repertoire holds 190,000 or so distinct CDR3 sequences, 9.5% to 15% seen once, with about 15% in the top ten. The material sequenced was blood, either unsorted or a sorted T cell fraction (not recorded which). The sequence derives from a male donor with ankylosing spondylitis or in good health (not recorded which).

The CDR3 spells CASGQIISGANVLTF. The CDR3, as DNA: TGTGCTAGTGGGCAGATTATCTCTGGGGCCAACGTCCTGACTTTC. V and J are TRBV12-5 and TRBJ2-6, with D unresolved. The CDR3 has 15 amino acids. V lost 6 bases and J 0 bases, leaving 9 bases between the germline ends. Germline values: CDR1 LGHNT, CDR2 FRNRAP.